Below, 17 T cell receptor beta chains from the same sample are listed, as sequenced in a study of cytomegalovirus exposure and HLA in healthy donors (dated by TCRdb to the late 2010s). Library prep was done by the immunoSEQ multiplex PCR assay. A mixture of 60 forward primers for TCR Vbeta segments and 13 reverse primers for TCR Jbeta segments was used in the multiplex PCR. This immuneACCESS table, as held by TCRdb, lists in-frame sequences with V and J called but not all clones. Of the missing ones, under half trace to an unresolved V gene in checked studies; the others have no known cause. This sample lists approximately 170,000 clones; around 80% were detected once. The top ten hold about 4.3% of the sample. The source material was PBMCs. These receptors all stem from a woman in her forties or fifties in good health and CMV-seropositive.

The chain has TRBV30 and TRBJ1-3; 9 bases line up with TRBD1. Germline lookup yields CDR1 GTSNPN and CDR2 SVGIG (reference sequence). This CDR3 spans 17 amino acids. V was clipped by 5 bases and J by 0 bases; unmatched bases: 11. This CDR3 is CAWDRDRDSFSGNTIYF. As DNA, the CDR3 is TGTGCCTGGGACCGGGACAGGGATTCTTTCTCTGGAAACACCATATATTTT.

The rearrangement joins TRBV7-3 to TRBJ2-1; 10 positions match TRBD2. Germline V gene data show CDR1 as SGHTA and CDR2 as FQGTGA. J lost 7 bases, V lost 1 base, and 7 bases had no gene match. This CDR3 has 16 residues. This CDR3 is CASSLSGLAVMNEQFF. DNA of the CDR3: TGTGCCAGCAGCTTAAGCGGACTAGCGGTAATGAATGAGCAGTTCTTC.

DNA of the CDR3: TGTGCCAGCAGCAGGGACAGTTACGAGCAGTACTTC. It codes for CASSRDSYEQYF. V is TRBV6-6 and J is TRBJ2-7; 7 bases line up with TRBD1. The CDR3 is made up of 12 amino acids. V lost 6 bases, J lost 4 bases, and 3 bases stayed unmatched. Germline V lookup: CDR1 MNHNY, CDR2 SVGAGI (reference sequence).

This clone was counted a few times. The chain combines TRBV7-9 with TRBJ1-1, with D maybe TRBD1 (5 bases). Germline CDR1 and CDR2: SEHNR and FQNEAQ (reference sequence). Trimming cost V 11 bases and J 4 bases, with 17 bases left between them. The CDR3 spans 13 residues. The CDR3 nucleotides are TGTGCCGTGACGGGGGTTTGGGGCACTGAAGCTTTCTTT. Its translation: CAVTGVWGTEAFF.

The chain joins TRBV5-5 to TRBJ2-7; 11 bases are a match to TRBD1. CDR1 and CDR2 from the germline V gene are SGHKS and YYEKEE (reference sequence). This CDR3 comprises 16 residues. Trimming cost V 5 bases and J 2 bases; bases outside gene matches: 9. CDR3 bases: TGTGCCAGCAGTTGGGCCTGGGGACAGGGGGCCTACGAGCAGTACTTC. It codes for CASSWAWGQGAYEQYF.

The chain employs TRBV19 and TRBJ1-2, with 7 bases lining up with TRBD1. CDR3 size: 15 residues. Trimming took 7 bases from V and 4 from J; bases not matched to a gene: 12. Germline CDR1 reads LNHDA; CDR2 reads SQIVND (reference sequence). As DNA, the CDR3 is TGTGCCAGTAATCCAAGACAACAGGGGTTCTATGGCTACACCTTC. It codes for CASNPRQQGFYGYTF.

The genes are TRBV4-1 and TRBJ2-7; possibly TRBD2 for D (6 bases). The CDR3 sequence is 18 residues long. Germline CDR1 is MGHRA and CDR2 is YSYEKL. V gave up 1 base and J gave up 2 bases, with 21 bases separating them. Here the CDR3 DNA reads TGCGCCAGCAGCCAAGTAGGTCGGACTGTACCGGGGGCCTACGAGCAGTACTTC. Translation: CASSQVGRTVPGAYEQYF.

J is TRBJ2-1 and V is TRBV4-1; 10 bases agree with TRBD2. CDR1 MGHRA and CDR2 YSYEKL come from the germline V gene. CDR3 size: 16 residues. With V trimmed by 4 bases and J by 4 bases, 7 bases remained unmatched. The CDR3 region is CASSRPTSGDYNEQFF. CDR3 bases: TGCGCCAGCAGCCGACCTACTAGCGGGGATTACAATGAGCAGTTCTTC.

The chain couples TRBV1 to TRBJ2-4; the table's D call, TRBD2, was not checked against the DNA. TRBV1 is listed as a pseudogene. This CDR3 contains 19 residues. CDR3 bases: TGCACCAGCAGCCAAGGGTCCGGGACTAGCGGGGGTAGGTTGGACATTCAGTACTTC. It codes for CTSSQGSGTSGGRLDIQYF.

The CDR3 DNA follows: TGTGCCGGGTTCGAAGGGGTCCCCCCCACGGAGCTGTTTTTT. This sequence encodes CAGFEGVPPTELFF. This chain connects TRBV9 to TRBJ2-2; perhaps TRBD1 as D (5 bases). The CDR3 length is 14 residues. Trimming took 10 bases from V and 10 from J, leaving 23 bases between them. The V gene's germline CDR1 is SGDLS and CDR2 YYNGEE.

The CDR3 bases are TGTGCCAGCAGCTTAGCACTCTTACTGAACACCGGGGAGCTGTTTTTT. Protein sequence: CASSLALLLNTGELFF. The chain joins TRBV7-2 to TRBJ2-2; D call uncertain. V shed 0 bases and J shed 1 base, with 9 bases lying between them. This CDR3 is built from 16 residues. Germline V gene data show CDR1 as SGHTA and CDR2 as FQGNSA.

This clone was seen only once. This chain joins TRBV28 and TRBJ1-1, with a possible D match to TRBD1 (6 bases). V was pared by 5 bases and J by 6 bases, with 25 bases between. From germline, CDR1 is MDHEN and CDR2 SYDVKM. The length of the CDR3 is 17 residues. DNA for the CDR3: TGTGCCAGCAGTCTAGCGGGCGGGGGGCGGAGGTTGGCTGAAGCTTTCTTT. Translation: CASSLAGGGRRLAEAFF.

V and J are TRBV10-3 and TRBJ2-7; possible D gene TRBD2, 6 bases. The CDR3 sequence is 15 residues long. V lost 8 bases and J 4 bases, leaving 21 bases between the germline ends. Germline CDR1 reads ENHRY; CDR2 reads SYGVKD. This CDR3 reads CAIATPETGEYEQYF. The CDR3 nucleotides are TGTGCCATCGCCACACCTGAAACGGGAGAATACGAGCAGTACTTC.

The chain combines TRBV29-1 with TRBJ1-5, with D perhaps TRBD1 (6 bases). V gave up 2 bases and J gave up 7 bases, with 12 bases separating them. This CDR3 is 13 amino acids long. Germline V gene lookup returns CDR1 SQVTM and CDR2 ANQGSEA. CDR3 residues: CSVEYREGQPQHF. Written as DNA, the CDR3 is TGCAGCGTTGAATACAGGGAAGGCCAGCCCCAGCATTTT.

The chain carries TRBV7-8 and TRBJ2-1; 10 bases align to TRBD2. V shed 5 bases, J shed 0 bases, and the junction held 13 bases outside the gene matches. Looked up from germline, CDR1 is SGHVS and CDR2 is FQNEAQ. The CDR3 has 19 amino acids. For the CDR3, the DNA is TGTGCCAGCAGCCCTCGAGTAGCGGGGGGCTCTAGCTCCTACAATGAGCAGTTCTTC. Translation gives CASSPRVAGGSSSYNEQFF.

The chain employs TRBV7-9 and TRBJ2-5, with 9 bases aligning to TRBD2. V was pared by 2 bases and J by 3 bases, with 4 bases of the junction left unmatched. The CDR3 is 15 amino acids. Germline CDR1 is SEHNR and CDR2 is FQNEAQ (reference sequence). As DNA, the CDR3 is TGTGCCAGCAGCTTACTAAGCGGGAGGAAAGAGACCCAGTACTTC. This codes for CASSLLSGRKETQYF. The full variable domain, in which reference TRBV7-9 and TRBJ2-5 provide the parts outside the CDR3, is DTGVSQNPRHKITKRGQNVTFRCDPISEHNRLYWYRQTLGQGPEFLTYFQNEAQLEKSRLLSDRFSAERPKGSFSTLEIQRTEQGDSAMYLCASSLLSGRKETQYFGPGTRLLVL.

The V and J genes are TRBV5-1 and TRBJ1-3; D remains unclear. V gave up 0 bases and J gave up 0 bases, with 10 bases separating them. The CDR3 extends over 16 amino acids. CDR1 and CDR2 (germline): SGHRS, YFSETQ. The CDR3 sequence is CASSLDERYSGNTIYF. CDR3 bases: TGCGCCAGCAGCTTGGACGAGCGCTACTCTGGAAACACCATATATTTT.